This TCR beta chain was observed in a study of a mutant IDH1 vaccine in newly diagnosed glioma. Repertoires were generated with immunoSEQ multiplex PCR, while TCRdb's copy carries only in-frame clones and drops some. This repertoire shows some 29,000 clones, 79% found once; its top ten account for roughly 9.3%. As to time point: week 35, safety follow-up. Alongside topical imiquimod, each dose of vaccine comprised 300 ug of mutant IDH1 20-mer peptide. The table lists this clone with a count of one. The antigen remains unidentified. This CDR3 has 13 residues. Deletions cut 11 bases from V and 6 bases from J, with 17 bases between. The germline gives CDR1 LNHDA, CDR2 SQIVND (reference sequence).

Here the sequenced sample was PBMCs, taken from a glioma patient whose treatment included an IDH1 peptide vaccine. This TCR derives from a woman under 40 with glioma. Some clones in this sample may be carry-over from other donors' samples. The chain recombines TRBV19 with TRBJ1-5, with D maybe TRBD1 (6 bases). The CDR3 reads CAASQGDLQPQHF. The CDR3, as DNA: TGTGCCGCCTCACAGGGCGATCTTCAGCCCCAGCATTTT.